The clone carrying this T cell receptor (beta chain) was seen only once. These data are taken from a study of cytomegalovirus exposure and HLA in healthy donors. Vbeta (60) and Jbeta (13) primers were used in the PCR. Sequenced by immunoSEQ multiplex PCR; TCRdb stores in-frame clones only, minus some. This table has 60,000 to 85,000 clones, 75% to 85% appearing once. V lost 5 bases and J lost 2, with 5 bases in between. This CDR3 has 11 residues. CDR1 is SQVTM, CDR2 ANQGSEA, per germline. The sequenced sample consisted of PBMCs. The J gene is TRBJ2-3, the V gene TRBV29-1; D is ambiguous. The TCR sequence derives from a man in his forties in good health and CMV-seronegative. The CDR3 DNA follows: TGCAGCGTTTCCTTCACAGATACGCAGTATTTT. Encoded protein: CSVSFTDTQYF.